What follows are 19 T cell receptor beta chains derived from one specimen sequenced in a study of blood T cell repertoires in COVID-19. Here immunoSEQ multiplex PCR was the method, and the copy in TCRdb shows in-frame clones only, minus some. The sample lists fewer than 400,000 clones, over 85% occurring once. The sequenced material came from peripheral blood. The receptor set was obtained from a woman under 40 with COVID-19, enrolled during active disease.

This clone was observed once. The chain carries TRBV7-6 and TRBJ2-3; tentatively, D is TRBD1 (5 bases). This CDR3 spans 14 amino acids. In germline, CDR1 is SGHVS, CDR2 FNYEAQ. V lost 5 bases, J lost 2 bases, and 11 bases lay in between. Written as DNA, the CDR3 is TGTGCCAGCAGCCCCCGACAGACCACAGATACGCAGTATTTT. Amino acids: CASSPRQTTDTQYF.

This clone was found once. The rearrangement links TRBV20-1 to TRBJ2-7; D unclear. Germline-derived CDR1 and CDR2 are DFQATT and SNEGSKA (reference sequence). Trimming stripped 3 bases from V and 0 bases from J, with 9 bases between. The CDR3 contains 13 residues. CDR3 in DNA: TGCAGTGCTAGTCTTTCCGGCTCCTACGAGCAGTACTTC. Protein: CSASLSGSYEQYF.

The sample holds one count of this clone. This chain uses TRBV11-3 with TRBJ2-6, with 12 bases identical to TRBD2. The CDR3 extends over 20 amino acids. Germline loops: CDR1 SGHNT, CDR2 YENEEA. With V trimmed by 3 bases and J by 6 bases, 15 bases remained unmatched. CDR3 sequence (DNA): TGTGCCAGCAGCTTCAGGGCTAGCGGGGGGGCCCTAACTCCGGCCAACGTCCTGACTTTC. Its protein is CASSFRASGGALTPANVLTF.

This sequence joins TRBV2 and TRBJ1-1, with 8 bases identical to TRBD1. V gave up 8 bases and J gave up 4 bases; unmatched junction bases: 12. From germline, CDR1 is SNHLY and CDR2 FYNNEI. This CDR3 is built from 15 residues. Written as DNA, the CDR3 is TGTGCCAGCGATGTCAGGGGGCGTACTAGCACTGAAGCTTTCTTT. Residues: CASDVRGRTSTEAFF.

The J gene is TRBJ2-2, the V gene TRBV30; D possibly corresponds to TRBD1 (5 bases). CDR3 size: 13 residues. The germline gives CDR1 GTSNPN, CDR2 SVGIG (reference sequence). V gave up 4 bases and J gave up 2 bases, with 8 bases separating them. CDR3 DNA: TGTGCCTGGACAGGGCATAACACCGGGGAGCTGTTTTTT. Amino acid sequence: CAWTGHNTGELFF.

The rearrangement joins TRBV14 to TRBJ2-2; 15 bases are shared with TRBD2. CDR3 size: 19 residues. In germline, CDR1 is SGHDN, CDR2 FVKESK. Trimming at V came to 0 bases and at J to 5 bases, leaving 7 bases not matched to a gene. CDR3 protein: CASSQDAGLAGGRTGELFF. In DNA, the CDR3 is TGTGCCAGCAGCCAAGATGCTGGACTAGCGGGGGGGCGTACCGGGGAGCTGTTTTTT. The whole variable domain, remainder taken from reference TRBV14 and TRBJ2-2, is EAGVTQFPSHSVIEKGQTVTLRCDPISGHDNLYWYRRVMGKEIKFLLHFVKESKQDESGMPNNRFLAERTGGTYSTLKVQPAELEDSGVYFCASSQDAGLAGGRTGELFFGEGSRLTVL.

The table lists this clone with a count of one. V is TRBV27 and J is TRBJ2-1; tentative D call: TRBD1 (6 bases). Germline values: CDR1 MNHEY, CDR2 SMNVEV (reference sequence). The V gene lost 6 bases and the J gene lost 10 bases, with 19 bases spanning the gap. There are 14 residues in the CDR3. CDR3 loop: CASSRTGTRIEQFF. DNA of the CDR3: TGTGCCAGCAGCCGAACCGGGACAAGGATCGAGCAGTTCTTC.

This clone was recorded only once. V and J are TRBV7-2 and TRBJ1-2, with 10 bases fitting TRBD1. The CDR3 consists of 17 residues. V lost 1 base to trimming and J lost 8 bases; unmatched junction nucleotides: 13. Germline CDR1 SGHTA, CDR2 FQGNSA. The DNA for the CDR3 is TGTGCCAGCAGCTTAGTAGAGAGACAGGGGGCGCGAAACGGCTACACCTTC. Translated: CASSLVERQGARNGYTF. The full variable domain, completed using reference TRBV7-2 and TRBJ1-2, is GAGVSQSPSNKVTEKGKDVELRCDPISGHTALYWYRQSLGQGLEFLIYFQGNSAPDKSGLPSDRFSAERTGGSVSTLTIQRTQQEDSAVYLCASSLVERQGARNGYTFGSGTRLTVV.

This chain links TRBV4-3 with TRBJ2-1; D perhaps matches TRBD2 (6 bases). The CDR3 is 14 amino acids. Trimming stripped 0 bases from V and 8 bases from J, with 11 bases between. Germline values: CDR1 LGHNA, CDR2 YSLEER. CDR3 sequence (DNA): TGCGCCAGCAGCCAAGATGGGGGGAGCTATGAGCAGTTCTTC. As protein: CASSQDGGSYEQFF.

The V and J genes are TRBV7-2 and TRBJ2-5; 11 nucleotides align to TRBD2. The germline V gene has CDR1 SGHTA and CDR2 FQGNSA. CDR3 length: 15 amino acids. After removal of 4 bases from V and 7 bases from J, the junction contained 8 bases not matched to a gene. DNA of the CDR3: TGTGCCAGCAGCTCTAGCGGGGGGTACAACTCGACCCAGTACTTC. Translated: CASSSSGGYNSTQYF.

This clone was detected only a few times. The chain couples TRBV6-4 to TRBJ2-3, with D perhaps TRBD2 (5 bases). Germline CDR1 and CDR2: MRHNA and SNTAGT. Trimming removed 6 bases at V and 2 bases at J, with 15 bases between. The CDR3 spans 15 residues. The CDR3 DNA follows: TGTGCCAGCAGCCCCAGTGCGGGCTACACAGATACGCAGTATTTT. It codes for CASSPSAGYTDTQYF.

Here the CDR3 DNA reads TGTGCCAGCAGCTCCATTGGGCGGGGTAGCACAGATACGCAGTATTTT. It yields the protein CASSSIGRGSTDTQYF. This chain joins TRBV7-2 and TRBJ2-3; D perhaps matches TRBD2 (6 bases). V lost 4 bases and J lost 0, with 14 bases in between. The CDR3 sequence is 16 residues long. Germline loops: CDR1 SGHTA, CDR2 FQGNSA. Full variable domain (remainder filled in from reference TRBV7-2 and TRBJ2-3): GAGVSQSPSNKVTEKGKDVELRCDPISGHTALYWYRQSLGQGLEFLIYFQGNSAPDKSGLPSDRFSAERTGGSVSTLTIQRTQQEDSAVYLCASSSIGRGSTDTQYFGPGTRLTVL.

This clone occurred a few times. This rearrangement joins TRBV5-6 to TRBJ2-7, with D perhaps matching TRBD1 (6 bases). Trimming shortened V by 3 bases and J by 3 bases, and 16 bases separated the two germline ends. The CDR3 spans 15 residues. CDR1 is SGHDT, CDR2 YYEEEE, per germline. The CDR3 sequence: CASSSTGQTIYEQYF. The CDR3 DNA reads TGTGCCAGCAGCTCGACGGGACAAACAATCTACGAGCAGTACTTC.

The gene calls are TRBV7-6 and TRBJ1-3; weak D call: TRBD1 (6 bases). Germline V gene lookup returns CDR1 SGHVS and CDR2 FNYEAQ. The germline V and J ends were trimmed by 1 base and 0 bases, with 10 bases remaining between them. The length of the CDR3 is 16 residues. DNA for the CDR3: TGTGCCAGCAGCTTAGATCTACAGGGCTCTGGAAACACCATATATTTT. Translated: CASSLDLQGSGNTIYF.

This clone has only a few counts. V usage is TRBV7-8 and J usage is TRBJ2-5; 8 bases fit TRBD2. The CDR3 sequence is 18 residues long. Looked up from germline, CDR1 is SGHVS and CDR2 is FQNEAQ. J lost 2 bases, V lost 4 bases, and 15 bases had no gene match. The CDR3, as DNA: TGTGCCAGCAGCTCGCAAGGTCCGGGGACTAGTCGGCAAGAGACCCAGTACTTC. Its protein product is CASSSQGPGTSRQETQYF.

This clone was recorded once. V gene TRBV19 combines with J gene TRBJ2-1, with 10 nucleotides matching TRBD1. This CDR3 comprises 14 residues. Germline assignment: CDR1 LNHDA and CDR2 SQIVND (reference sequence). V gave up 10 bases and J gave up 6 bases; unmatched junction bases: 9. The CDR3 DNA follows: TGTGCCACCGACAGGGGGCGGATAGGCAATGAGCAGTTCTTC. As protein: CATDRGRIGNEQFF.

This chain connects TRBV25-1 to TRBJ1-4; 9 bases agree with TRBD1. Losses at the gene ends were 2 bases for V and 0 bases for J; bases not matched to a gene: 4. The CDR3 runs 17 residues. The germline CDR1 and CDR2 sequences are MGHDK and SYGVNS. CDR3 residues: CASSEPGQGATNEKLFF. CDR3 nucleotides: TGTGCCAGCAGTGAACCGGGACAGGGCGCAACTAATGAAAAACTGTTTTTT.

This clone was seen a few times. The chain uses TRBV29-1 and TRBJ2-1, with 7 bases fitting TRBD2. The CDR3 is made up of 11 amino acids. The trim removed 4 bases at V and 7 bases at J, leaving 1 base unmatched. Germline CDR1 and CDR2: SQVTM and ANQGSEA. CDR3 nucleotide sequence: TGCAGCGTTGTGCGGGGGAATGAGCAGTTCTTC. This gives the protein CSVVRGNEQFF.

Ten or more counts support this clone. V usage is TRBV5-6 and J usage is TRBJ1-5, with D unresolved. The CDR3 spans 15 residues. Germline V gives CDR1 SGHDT, CDR2 YYEEEE. V was shortened by 1 base and J by 0 bases, with 8 bases between the two germline ends. The CDR3 sequence: CASSLRSYSNQPQHF. The CDR3 coding sequence is TGTGCCAGCAGCTTGCGGTCCTATAGCAATCAGCCCCAGCATTTT.